Below, one TCR beta chain is given with its context. Its matching antigen is unknown. The sample is drawn from a study of cytomegalovirus exposure and HLA in healthy donors. Findings and caveats of the study: Confirmation was obtained in vitro that a few CMV-associated chains are specific for CMV antigens.

PCR involved 60 Vbeta and 13 Jbeta primers. The protocol was immunoSEQ multiplex PCR, while the TCRdb copy is restricted to in-frame clones and leaves out a portion. The sample consists of around 120,000 clones, 74% of them appearing once. V gave up 0 bases and J gave up 2 bases; unmatched junction bases: 5. Germline assignment: CDR1 SGHRS and CDR2 YFSETQ. There are 16 residues in the CDR3. The chain couples TRBV5-1 to TRBJ2-5; 9 bases fit TRBD2. Sequencing was performed on PBMCs. This TCR derives from a woman in her 50s in good health and CMV-seropositive. The CDR3 DNA is TGCGCCAGCAGCTTGGCCGGGACTAGCTCGCAAGAGACCCAGTACTTC. Residues: CASSLAGTSSQETQYF.